The source of this T cell receptor beta chain is a study of CD8 T cells in ankylosing spondylitis (dated by TCRdb to 2015 to 2018). At the level of the whole study: To find TCR variants linked to disease, the study profiled T cell receptor beta repertoires in ankylosing spondylitis patients and healthy donors. In total, the full study cohort was made up of nearly 110 healthy donors and about two dozen ankylosing spondylitis patients. Peripheral blood was sampled, and synovial fluid was also collected from ankylosing spondylitis patients.

Concerning this clonotype itself: Its antigen is currently not known. Base qualities were left out, and no much larger clone turns up one base away.

The germline V gene provides CDR1 SQVTM and CDR2 ANQGSEA. V is reduced by 2 bases and J by 3 bases, leaving a spacing of 17 bases between them. There are 15 amino acids in the CDR3, from cysteine to phenylalanine inclusive. The entry retains the CDR3 DNA only, 45 bases that are in frame from base 1. The full study reports these points: According to the report, matched synovial fluid samples from ankylosing spondylitis patients were significantly enriched for the disease-linked clones. In peripheral blood, the disease-linked clones were found at relatively low frequencies and had a CD8+ phenotype. Blood from ankylosing spondylitis patients appeared to be characterized by a TCR beta motif composed of about eight highly homologous amino acid variants. Some of the motif variants had been reported before in the synovial fluid and blood of reactive arthritis patients, a finding that suggests common disease-initiation mechanisms.

This sample was sequenced with an Illumina HiSeq 2500. TCR beta libraries were prepared by quantitative 5'-RACE with molecular barcodes. As for how the authors treated the data: A new computational method based on a probabilistic model of VDJ rearrangement was used to identify disease-linked TCR variants. TCRdb took the public reads, trimmed them with fastp at Q25, ran MiXCR for clone calling and kept in-frame beta chains. Each CDR3 protein appears once, grouped with its most common genes and DNA. These V and J calls rely on TCRdb rather than the paper's analysis. Within this sample are approximately 300,000 distinct CDR3 sequences, with 6.5% to 10% of them counted one time only. The ten largest clones take up 14% to 15% of the sample.

The receptor was derived from a male donor with ankylosing spondylitis. The sample comprised blood, either unsorted or a sorted T cell fraction (not recorded which). Rearrangement joined TRBV29-1 to TRBJ2-7; the D gene is not confidently resolved. For the CDR3, the sequence is CSVESGTPAHYEQYF. The DNA sequence follows: TGCAGCGTTGAATCCGGAACCCCGGCACACTACGAGCAGTACTTC.